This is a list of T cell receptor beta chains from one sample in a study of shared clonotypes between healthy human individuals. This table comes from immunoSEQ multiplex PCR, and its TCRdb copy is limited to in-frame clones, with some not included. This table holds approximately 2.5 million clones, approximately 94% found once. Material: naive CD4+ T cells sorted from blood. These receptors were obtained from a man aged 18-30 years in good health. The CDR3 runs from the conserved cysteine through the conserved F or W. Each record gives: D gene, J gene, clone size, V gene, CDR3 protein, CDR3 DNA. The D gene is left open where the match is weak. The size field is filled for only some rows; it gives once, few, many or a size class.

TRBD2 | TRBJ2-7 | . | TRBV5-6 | CASSRGLAGSYEQYF | TGTGCCAGCAGCCGGGGACTAGCGGGGTCCTACGAGCAGTACTTC
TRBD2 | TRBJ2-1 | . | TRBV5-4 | CASSLLPGFLSGDYGNEQFF | TGTGCCAGCAGCTTGCTGCCTGGGTTCTTAAGCGGGGATTATGGCAATGAGCAGTTCTTC
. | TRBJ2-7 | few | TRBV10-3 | CAISEEVSYEQYF | TGTGCCATCAGTGAGGAGGTCTCCTACGAGCAGTACTTC
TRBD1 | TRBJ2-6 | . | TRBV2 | CAISTGSRSGANVLTF | TGTGCCATCTCGACAGGGAGTCGATCTGGGGCCAACGTCCTGACTTTC
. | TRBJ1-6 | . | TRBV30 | CAWEGPGGYNSPLHF | TGTGCCTGGGAGGGTCCCGGGGGCTATAATTCACCCCTCCACTTT
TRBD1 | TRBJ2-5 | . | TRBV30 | CAWSPDRAQYF | TGTGCCTGGAGCCCTGACAGGGCACAGTACTTC
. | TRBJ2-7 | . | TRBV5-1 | CASSFQGANYEQYF | TGCGCCAGCAGCTTCCAGGGAGCCAACTACGAGCAGTACTTC
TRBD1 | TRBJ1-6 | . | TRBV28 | CASSTGGNNSPLHF | TGTGCCAGCAGTACAGGGGGGAATAATTCACCCCTCCACTTT
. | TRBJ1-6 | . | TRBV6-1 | CASSEARVGGNSPLHF | TGTGCCAGCAGTGAAGCACGGGTTGGGGGTAATTCACCCCTCCACTTT
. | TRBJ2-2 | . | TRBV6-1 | CASSEVGMGTGELFF | TGTGCCAGCAGTGAAGTGGGGATGGGCACCGGGGAGCTGTTTTTT
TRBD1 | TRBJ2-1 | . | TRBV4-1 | CASSQGSQGAYNEQFF | TGCGCCAGCAGCCAAGGTTCCCAGGGGGCTTACAATGAGCAGTTCTTC
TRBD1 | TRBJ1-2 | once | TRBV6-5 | CASTGDRGYGYTF | TGTGCCAGCACCGGGGACAGGGGGTATGGCTACACCTTC
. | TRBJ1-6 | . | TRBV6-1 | CASSERPGSNSPLHF | TGTGCCAGCAGTGAAAGGCCGGGATCTAATTCACCCCTCCACTTT
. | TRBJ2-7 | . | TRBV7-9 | CASSLLPSRPEQYF | TGTGCCAGCAGCTTATTGCCCAGCCGCCCCGAGCAGTACTTC
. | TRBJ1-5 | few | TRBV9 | CASSVGLDWNQPQHF | TGTGCCAGCAGCGTCGGGCTAGATTGGAATCAGCCCCAGCATTTT
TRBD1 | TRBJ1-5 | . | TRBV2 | CASGERTGGRVQPQHF | TGTGCCAGCGGGGAAAGGACAGGGGGCCGGGTTCAGCCCCAGCATTTT
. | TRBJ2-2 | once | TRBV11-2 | CASSSGTKTTGELFF | TGTGCCAGCAGCTCCGGGACAAAGACTACCGGGGAGCTGTTTTTT
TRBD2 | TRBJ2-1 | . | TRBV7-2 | CASSLVSSGTSGRGEQFF | TGTGCCAGCAGCTTAGTGTCGTCAGGGACTAGCGGGAGGGGTGAGCAGTTCTTC
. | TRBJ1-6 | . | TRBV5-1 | CASSLDQGGNSPLHF | TGCGCCAGCAGCTTGGACCAGGGCGGTAATTCACCCCTCCACTTT
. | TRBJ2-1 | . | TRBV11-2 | CASTLGGSYNEQFF | TGTGCCAGCACCCTCGGGGGCTCCTACAATGAGCAGTTCTTC
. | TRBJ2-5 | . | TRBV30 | CAWSVFRRGQETQYF | TGTGCCTGGAGTGTATTCCGGCGGGGCCAAGAGACCCAGTACTTC
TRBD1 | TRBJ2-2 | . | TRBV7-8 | CASSYRGGELFF | TGTGCCAGCAGCTACAGGGGCGGGGAGCTGTTTTTT
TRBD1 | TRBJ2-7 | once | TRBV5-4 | CASSLSDRGGSEQYF | TGTGCCAGCAGCTTGTCTGACAGGGGAGGAAGCGAGCAGTACTTC
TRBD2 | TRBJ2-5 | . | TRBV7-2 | CASSLGDSGRAGETQYF | TGTGCCAGCAGCTTAGGTGATAGCGGGAGGGCCGGAGAGACCCAGTACTTC
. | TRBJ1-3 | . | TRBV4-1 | CASSQIGGYPSGNTIYF | TGCGCCAGCAGCCAAATTGGGGGATACCCCTCTGGAAACACCATATATTTT
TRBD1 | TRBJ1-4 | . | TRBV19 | CASSSSGTGKGLFF | TGTGCCAGTAGTAGCTCCGGGACAGGGAAAGGACTGTTTTTT
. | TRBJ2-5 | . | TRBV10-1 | CASSERANRGQETQYF | TGCGCCAGCAGTGAGAGGGCTAACCGGGGCCAAGAGACCCAGTACTTC
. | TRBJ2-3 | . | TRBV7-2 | CASSLGVADTQYF | TGTGCCAGCAGCTTAGGGGTGGCAGATACGCAGTATTTT
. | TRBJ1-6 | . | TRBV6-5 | CASSSPSSYNSPLHF | TGTGCCAGCAGTTCGCCGAGCTCCTATAATTCACCCCTCCACTTT
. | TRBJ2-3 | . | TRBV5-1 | CASSLALGPGTDTQYF | TGCGCCAGCAGCTTGGCCTTGGGGCCGGGCACAGATACGCAGTATTTT
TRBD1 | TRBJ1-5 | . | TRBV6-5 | CASSRQGADQPQHF | TGTGCCAGCAGCCGACAGGGGGCGGATCAGCCCCAGCATTTT
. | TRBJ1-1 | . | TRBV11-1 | CASSADSSTEAFF | TGTGCCAGCAGCGCGGACAGTTCCACTGAAGCTTTCTTT
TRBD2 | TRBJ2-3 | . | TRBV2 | CASSGGTPGTSGWPASTDTQYF | TGTGCCAGCAGTGGGGGGACCCCGGGGACTAGCGGGTGGCCGGCTAGCACAGATACGCAGTATTTT
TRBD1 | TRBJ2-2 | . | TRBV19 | CASSIEDRVTGELFF | TGTGCCAGTAGTATAGAGGACAGGGTGACCGGGGAGCTGTTTTTT
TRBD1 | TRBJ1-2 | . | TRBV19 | CASSPNSGTDQTYGYTF | TGTGCCAGTAGTCCGAATTCCGGGACAGACCAAACCTATGGCTACACCTTC
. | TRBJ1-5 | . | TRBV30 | CAWSKGSGNQPQHF | TGTGCCTGGAGTAAGGGTAGCGGCAATCAGCCCCAGCATTTT
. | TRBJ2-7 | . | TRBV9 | CASSPNTGTEYYEQYF | TGTGCCAGCAGCCCGAATACCGGGACTGAGTACTACGAGCAGTACTTC
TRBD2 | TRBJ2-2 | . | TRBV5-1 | CASSLAGGYTGELFF | TGCGCCAGCAGCTTGGCGGGGGGATACACCGGGGAGCTGTTTTTT